This is a list of T cell receptor beta chains from one sample in a study of identical twins. MiXCR was run by TCRdb on the 5' RACE reads, yielding one entry per CDR3 protein. This table holds 350,000 to 450,000 distinct CDR3 sequences, 15% to 20% found once. Sequencing was carried out using naive T cells sorted from blood. The receptors here all came from a man between 45 and 60 years old in good health. Both conserved end residues are part of each CDR3. A D gene is named only where the DNA matches it firmly. Clone size appears in some rows only: once, few, many, or a class for an expanded clone.

clone_size	d_call	v_call	j_call	cdr3_aa	cdr3_nt
NA	NA	TRBV7-2	TRBJ2-5	CASSARRWETQYF	TGTGCCAGCAGCGCCAGGCGGTGGGAGACCCAGTACTTC
NA	NA	TRBV28	TRBJ2-3	CASSALTTDTQYF	TGTGCCAGCAGCGCCTTAACCACAGATACGCAGTATTTT
NA	NA	TRBV5-1	TRBJ2-2	CASSKTGGANTGELFF	TGCGCCAGCAGTAAAACGGGGGGCGCGAACACCGGGGAGCTGTTTTTT
many	TRBD1	TRBV20-1	TRBJ2-5	CSARVPGQGSQETQYF	TGCAGTGCTAGAGTCCCGGGACAGGGGAGCCAAGAGACCCAGTACTTC
NA	NA	TRBV28	TRBJ1-1	CASSHGRDAEAFF	TGTGCCAGCAGTCATGGAAGGGACGCTGAAGCTTTCTTT
NA	TRBD2	TRBV20-1	TRBJ2-1	CSAREEAGEGNEQFF	TGCAGTGCTAGAGAGGAGGCGGGAGAGGGTAATGAGCAGTTCTTC
many	TRBD1	TRBV29-1	TRBJ2-7	CSVSGTAYEQYF	TGCAGCGTCTCAGGGACAGCCTACGAGCAGTACTTC
NA	NA	TRBV5-1	TRBJ2-7	CASSLEISGGPYEQYF	TGCGCCAGCAGCTTGGAAATTAGCGGAGGACCCTACGAGCAGTACTTC
NA	NA	TRBV7-2	TRBJ1-6	CASSLEMRNSPLHF	TGTGCCAGCAGCTTAGAAATGCGGAATTCACCCCTCCACTTT
few	NA	TRBV7-2	TRBJ2-7	CASRRDYEQYF	TGTGCCAGCAGACGGGACTACGAGCAGTACTTC
NA	TRBD1	TRBV14	TRBJ1-2	CASGPGQGFPYGYTF	TGTGCCAGCGGTCCGGGACAGGGTTTTCCCTATGGCTACACCTTC
few	NA	TRBV15	TRBJ2-1	CATSSWTENNEQFF	TGTGCCACCAGCTCCTGGACAGAAAACAATGAGCAGTTCTTC
few	NA	TRBV5-1	TRBJ2-7	CASSANRARRYEQYF	TGCGCCAGTTCCGCCAACAGGGCGAGGAGGTACGAGCAGTACTTC
many	NA	TRBV4-1	TRBJ1-3	CASSQAGIGNTIYF	TGCGCCAGCAGCCAAGCTGGGATTGGAAACACCATATATTTT
many	NA	TRBV4-2	TRBJ2-7	CASSQVSSGRAYEQYF	TGTGCCAGCAGCCAAGTATCCTCCGGCCGAGCCTACGAGCAGTACTTC
many	TRBD2	TRBV10-3	TRBJ2-1	CAISDTGTSEYNEQFF	TGTGCCATCAGTGACACCGGGACTAGCGAGTACAATGAGCAGTTCTTC
few	TRBD1	TRBV6-2/TRBV6-3	TRBJ1-1	CASSRPGQAPGPF	TGTGCCAGCAGTCGTCCTGGACAGGCCCCGGGTCCCTTT
few	NA	TRBV20-1	TRBJ1-2	CSGSGGYGYTF	TGCAGTGGATCCGGGGGCTATGGCTACACCTTC
many	NA	TRBV20-1	TRBJ2-5	CSARLGGIGTQYF	TGCAGTGCTAGATTGGGCGGTATTGGGACCCAGTACTTC
few	NA	TRBV12-5	TRBJ1-6	CASGLLADSPLHF	TGTGCTAGTGGTTTGTTGGCGGATTCACCCCTCCACTTT
NA	NA	TRBV7-3	TRBJ2-1	CASSLNGWDEQFF	TGTGCCAGCAGCTTAAATGGATGGGATGAGCAGTTCTTC
few	NA	TRBV5-5	TRBJ1-1	CASSLWGSTEAFF	TGTGCCAGCAGCTTGTGGGGTAGTACTGAAGCTTTCTTT
NA	NA	TRBV10-3	TRBJ1-2	CAVGVGPYGYTF	TGTGCCGTCGGTGTCGGACCCTATGGCTACACCTTC
few	NA	TRBV29-1	TRBJ2-5	CSVEFRGRPRETQYF	TGCAGCGTTGAATTTCGGGGGCGCCCCCGGGAGACCCAGTACTTC
few	NA	TRBV20-1	TRBJ1-6	CSARDTTGFGNSPLHF	TGCAGTGCTAGAGACACAACAGGGTTCGGGAATTCACCCCTCCACTTT
NA	NA	TRBV6-5	TRBJ2-7	CASSYSTGFFYEQYF	TGTGCCAGCAGTTACTCAACAGGGTTCTTCTACGAGCAGTACTTC
few	TRBD2	TRBV20-1	TRBJ2-3	CSAPGLAGLYPTDTQYF	TGCAGTGCTCCGGGACTAGCGGGGCTATACCCCACAGATACGCAGTATTTT
NA	TRBD1	TRBV6-1	TRBJ2-6	CASKPGQGATSGANVLTF	TGTGCCAGCAAACCGGGTCAGGGGGCCACCTCTGGGGCCAACGTCCTGACTTTC
NA	TRBD2	TRBV15	TRBJ2-7	CATSSLAGGVGYEQYF	TGTGCCACCTCCTCGCTAGCGGGAGGAGTAGGGTACGAGCAGTACTTC
few	TRBD1	TRBV7-2	TRBJ2-1	CASRPWEGQGNEQFF	TGTGCCAGCAGACCTTGGGAGGGACAGGGCAATGAGCAGTTCTTC
NA	NA	TRBV7-6	TRBJ2-3	CASRRAQNTDTQYF	TGTGCCAGCAGGCGGGCCCAGAACACAGATACGCAGTATTTT
few	NA	TRBV20-1	TRBJ2-4	CSALDAGNIQYF	TGCAGTGCCCTAGATGCGGGAAACATTCAGTACTTC
many	TRBD1	TRBV11-1	TRBJ2-1	CASSVTGTGGYNEQFF	TGTGCCAGCAGCGTTACCGGGACAGGTGGATACAATGAGCAGTTCTTC
few	NA	TRBV3-1	TRBJ1-2	CASSPGQTASYGYTF	TGTGCCAGCAGCCCCGGACAGACCGCTTCCTATGGCTACACCTTC
few	NA	TRBV7-2	TRBJ2-7	CASSLSELIYEQYF	TGTGCCAGCAGCTTATCCGAACTTATCTACGAGCAGTACTTC
few	TRBD1	TRBV5-8	TRBJ2-5	CASSFSPDRGETQYF	TGTGCCAGCAGCTTTAGCCCCGACAGGGGAGAGACCCAGTACTTC
few	NA	TRBV7-9	TRBJ2-3	CASIYLGDTQYF	TGTGCCAGCATCTACCTGGGAGATACGCAGTATTTT
many	TRBD2	TRBV10-3	TRBJ2-1	CAISEQSGGKVEQFF	TGTGCCATCAGTGAGCAGAGCGGGGGGAAGGTTGAGCAGTTCTTC
few	TRBD1	TRBV27	TRBJ2-7	CASSTPGGTYEQYF	TGTGCCAGCAGCACCCCAGGGGGAACATACGAGCAGTACTTC
many	NA	TRBV25-1	TRBJ2-1	CASTDGNEQFF	TGTGCCAGCACCGACGGAAATGAGCAGTTCTTC
many	NA	TRBV29-1	TRBJ2-7	CSVGTQLSYEQYF	TGCAGCGTAGGGACTCAACTGAGCTACGAGCAGTACTTC
many	TRBD1	TRBV5-1	TRBJ1-4	CASSLGTVATNEKLFF	TGCGCCAGCAGCTTAGGGACAGTTGCAACTAATGAAAAACTGTTTTTT
few	NA	TRBV7-2	TRBJ2-4	CASSLAQTGHIQYF	TGTGCCAGCAGCTTAGCGCAGACAGGCCACATTCAGTACTTC
NA	TRBD1	TRBV27	TRBJ2-7	CASSLSSWTGVDEQYF	TGTGCCAGCAGTTTATCGTCGTGGACAGGGGTTGACGAGCAGTACTTC
NA	TRBD1	TRBV20-1	TRBJ1-2	CSARGTGADGYTF	TGCAGTGCTAGAGGGACAGGGGCAGACGGCTACACCTTC
NA	TRBD2	TRBV7-9	TRBJ2-1	CASSSLSGRANEQFF	TGTGCCAGCAGCTCGCTTAGCGGGAGGGCTAATGAGCAGTTCTTC
NA	TRBD2	TRBV20-1	TRBJ2-3	CSARGVSGVLGDTQYF	TGCAGTGCTAGAGGGGTTAGCGGGGTCCTTGGGGATACGCAGTATTTT
NA	NA	TRBV6-2/TRBV6-3	TRBJ2-3	CASSPIRFTQYF	TGTGCCAGCAGTCCCATCAGGTTTACGCAGTATTTT
NA	NA	TRBV12-3/TRBV12-4	TRBJ2-2	CASSRRDSVNTGELFF	TGTGCCAGCAGCCGTCGGGACTCGGTGAACACCGGGGAGCTGTTTTTT
many	TRBD1	TRBV29-1	TRBJ2-7	CSVGDSRFHEQYF	TGCAGCGTTGGGGACAGTCGCTTCCACGAGCAGTACTTC
NA	TRBD2	TRBV20-1	TRBJ2-1	CSANAGLAGSSSYNEQFF	TGCAGTGCCAATGCGGGACTAGCGGGATCTAGCTCCTACAATGAGCAGTTCTTC
few	NA	TRBV6-2/TRBV6-3	TRBJ2-1	CASSYSPRGLTIYNEQFF	TGTGCCAGCAGTTACTCCCCCAGGGGACTAACTATCTACAATGAGCAGTTCTTC
NA	NA	TRBV11-2	TRBJ1-4	CASSLGEAEKLFF	TGTGCCAGCAGCTTGGGAGAAGCTGAAAAACTGTTTTTT
NA	NA	TRBV7-9	TRBJ2-7	CASRGAGEGYEQYF	TGTGCCAGCAGGGGGGCAGGGGAAGGCTACGAGCAGTACTTC
many	TRBD1	TRBV7-6	TRBJ1-4	CASSSSRGLELFF	TGTGCCAGCAGCTCATCCAGGGGGCTAGAACTGTTTTTT
NA	NA	TRBV27	TRBJ2-3	CASSSDREVRDYRVNTQYF	TGTGCCAGCAGTTCGGACAGGGAGGTACGGGACTATAGGGTGAATACGCAGTATTTT
few	TRBD1	TRBV20-1	TRBJ2-7	CSARTGTGVHEQYF	TGCAGTGCTAGAACCGGGACAGGGGTCCACGAGCAGTACTTC